These T cell receptor beta chains were read from a single sample in a study of blood T cell repertoires in COVID-19. Method: immunoSEQ multiplex PCR; TCRdb's copy keeps in-frame clones and lacks some. The sample lists around 120,000 clones, about 90% occurring once. The specimen sequenced was peripheral blood. The receptors were sampled from a human donor in a cohort sampled during active COVID-19. The conserved cysteine and the conserved F or W are not part of the CDR3 here. Each record gives: D gene, J gene, V gene, CDR3 protein. D genes are given only for firm matches.

D gene: NA
J gene: TRBJ1-2
V gene: TRBV27
CDR3 protein: ASSARRVANYGYT

D gene: TRBD1
J gene: TRBJ1-4
V gene: TRBV25-1
CDR3 protein: ASGRQGAEEKLF

D gene: NA
J gene: TRBJ2-2
V gene: TRBV6-2/TRBV6-3
CDR3 protein: ASSYGWGGRTGELF

D gene: TRBD2
J gene: TRBJ2-5
V gene: TRBV5-4
CDR3 protein: ASSGGTSGGQETQY

D gene: TRBD1
J gene: TRBJ1-5
V gene: TRBV4-1
CDR3 protein: ASSQGDRGGNQPQH

D gene: TRBD1
J gene: TRBJ1-6
V gene: TRBV5-1
CDR3 protein: ASRDRDRGNSPLH

D gene: NA
J gene: TRBJ2-1
V gene: TRBV19
CDR3 protein: ASSLLGAGVPNEQF

D gene: TRBD2
J gene: TRBJ2-1
V gene: TRBV6-5
CDR3 protein: ASSGRGGREQF

D gene: NA
J gene: TRBJ1-1
V gene: TRBV18
CDR3 protein: ASRTGQNTEAF

D gene: NA
J gene: TRBJ1-4
V gene: TRBV30
CDR3 protein: AWSVRKGGEKLF

D gene: TRBD1
J gene: TRBJ1-4
V gene: TRBV5-1
CDR3 protein: ASSLRPDREGEKLF

D gene: TRBD1
J gene: TRBJ2-1
V gene: TRBV5-8
CDR3 protein: ASSLGVTGGNEQF

D gene: NA
J gene: TRBJ2-7
V gene: TRBV3-1/TRBV3-2
CDR3 protein: ASSPSERTYEQY

D gene: TRBD1
J gene: TRBJ1-3
V gene: TRBV28
CDR3 protein: ASSPYRGEGGNTIY

D gene: TRBD2
J gene: TRBJ2-3
V gene: TRBV11-1
CDR3 protein: ASSLRTSGELDTQY

D gene: NA
J gene: TRBJ1-4
V gene: TRBV5-8
CDR3 protein: ASSLRYQNEKLF

D gene: NA
J gene: TRBJ2-7
V gene: TRBV15
CDR3 protein: ATSARQASYEQY

D gene: NA
J gene: TRBJ2-7
V gene: TRBV21-1
CDR3 protein: ASSDWTSGRSYEQY

D gene: NA
J gene: TRBJ2-1
V gene: TRBV2
CDR3 protein: ASSEGLASIYEQF

D gene: NA
J gene: TRBJ1-3
V gene: TRBV6-5
CDR3 protein: ASSSHGGSSGNTIY

D gene: NA
J gene: TRBJ2-5
V gene: TRBV30
CDR3 protein: AWEQGAETQY

D gene: TRBD1
J gene: TRBJ2-7
V gene: TRBV6-6
CDR3 protein: ASSTSGQTYEQY

D gene: NA
J gene: TRBJ1-1
V gene: TRBV27
CDR3 protein: ASSPPRGLKDAEAF

D gene: TRBD1
J gene: TRBJ2-7
V gene: TRBV4-2
CDR3 protein: ASSPGQGPSYEQY

D gene: NA
J gene: TRBJ1-5
V gene: TRBV20-1
CDR3 protein: SAKRLQPQH

D gene: TRBD2
J gene: TRBJ2-1
V gene: TRBV19
CDR3 protein: ASRPGAGGQF

D gene: TRBD1
J gene: TRBJ1-4
V gene: TRBV18
CDR3 protein: ASSPDRDEKLF

D gene: TRBD2
J gene: TRBJ2-3
V gene: TRBV9
CDR3 protein: ASSPRLWVAGGVDTQY

D gene: NA
J gene: TRBJ2-5
V gene: TRBV6-1
CDR3 protein: ASSEEGHSQETQY

D gene: TRBD1
J gene: TRBJ1-1
V gene: TRBV9
CDR3 protein: ASSVQGELNTEAF

D gene: NA
J gene: TRBJ2-2
V gene: TRBV12-3/TRBV12-4
CDR3 protein: ASSPRVPGELF

D gene: NA
J gene: TRBJ2-7
V gene: TRBV29-1
CDR3 protein: SVERLAGVTSYEQY

D gene: TRBD2
J gene: TRBJ2-1
V gene: TRBV5-1
CDR3 protein: ASLTRGAGGEEQF

D gene: NA
J gene: TRBJ2-7
V gene: TRBV12-5
CDR3 protein: ASGRGNKYEQY

D gene: TRBD1
J gene: TRBJ1-4
V gene: TRBV27
CDR3 protein: ASQGTVNEKLF

D gene: TRBD1
J gene: TRBJ2-7
V gene: TRBV10-3
CDR3 protein: AISGDRTSSYEQY

D gene: TRBD2
J gene: TRBJ2-3
V gene: TRBV6-5
CDR3 protein: ASRAWGGSTDTQY

D gene: NA
J gene: TRBJ1-1
V gene: TRBV4-1
CDR3 protein: ASSDDQDLNTEAF

D gene: TRBD2
J gene: TRBJ2-3
V gene: TRBV9
CDR3 protein: ASSPRLAGGTDTQY

D gene: NA
J gene: TRBJ1-4
V gene: TRBV5-1
CDR3 protein: ASSLGQAIAEKLF